What follows describes a single TCR beta chain. The antigen it binds to is not known. No base quality values were provided; no much bigger clone lies one nucleotide off. The entry originates in a study of blood T cell repertoires in COVID-19 (TCRdb year 2020). Study-level background: The collaborator samples originated in the United States, Italy and Spain and spanned the acute and convalescent phases of COVID-19. The prospective study material was composed of cDNA or gDNA derived from T cells, B-cell-depleted T cells, or PBMCs. The dataset comprised deeply sampled blood TCRbeta repertoires from subjects exposed to, actively infected with, or recovered from COVID-19. The repertoires were released in a freely available public database meant as a resource for research on the immune response to SARS-CoV-2. The samples were drawn from two sources: the first 160 participants of the ongoing ImmuneRACE study, and fewer than 1,500 subjects contributed by 6 global collaborators. Nearly every sample came with metadata listing a de-identified subject ID, COVID-19 status, age in years and sex. Where HLA class I and class II types were available, the types were taken from metadata supplied by the sample provider, not from assay-based typing. Overall study results and their limits: The amount of clinical and demographic metadata varied by source and participant and was provided uncurated.

Trimming removed 0 bases from V and 5 bases from J, leaving 15 bases between the germline ends. The CDR3 measures 17 amino acids from cysteine to phenylalanine. Kept here is only the CDR3 DNA, which spans 51 bases and is read in frame from base 1. As encoded in the germline V gene, CDR1 is KGHDR while CDR2 is SFDVKD. The immunoSEQ Assay, a bias-controlled multiplex PCR, was used to amplify TCRbeta CDR3 regions from genomic DNA. As for how the authors treated the data: The number of nucleated cells in each sample was estimated by amplification of reference gene primers within the assay. To quantify the absolute abundance of each unique TCRbeta CDR3 rearrangement, sequence reads were collapsed and filtered. For each sample, productive Simpson clonality was calculated as the square root of Simpson's diversity index over productive rearrangements. TCRdb carries this immuneACCESS record with in-frame sequences only. Its versions omit some clonotypes, under half of them owing to an unresolved V gene in the studies checked, with the rest unexplained. V, J and clone size were drawn from that table, and D and trimming were deduced from the DNA. Across this sample there are about 130,000 clones, with approximately 90% seen only once. About 1.9% of the sample belongs to the ten largest clones.

In Seattle, one collaborating source enrolled patients while the infection was active and tracked those patients longitudinally over the course of disease. Collaborating institutions collected whole blood in K2EDTA tubes following their own protocols. Collaborator samples were shipped for TCRbeta analysis as frozen whole blood, isolated PBMCs, or DNA extracted from either sample type. The specimen was peripheral blood. The receptor chain draws on TRBV24-1 and TRBJ1-4; TRBD1 is perhaps the D gene, given 6 matching bases. The TCR was taken from a man aged 50 or older with COVID-19, enrolled during active disease. The sequenced DNA is TGTGCCACCAGTGATTTGGAGGGGGGGCGCGGGAATGAAAAACTGTTTTTT. Translation gives CATSDLEGGRGNEKLFF.